This T cell receptor beta chain is drawn from a study of human versus mouse CDR3 diversity and MHC coevolution (TCRdb year 2017). About the investigation overall: According to reports, the immunoSEQ assay can detect one in 200,000 T cells and keeps multiplex PCR amplification bias to a minimum. Repertoires of human naive CD4 T cells were used as a reference for TCR selection on multiple MHC II alleles and were compared against human-TCR-locus transgenic mice carrying single MHC II. Three healthy volunteer blood donors were included in the human cohort, with one aged 30 to 40, one aged 40 to 50 and one aged 60 to 70 at collection. Valid reads per sample ranged from about 5.5 x 10^6 to 1.8 x 10^7 across mouse and human samples.

Genomic DNA was extracted from the sorted cells using the QIAGEN blood and tissue kit and was quantified on a NanoDrop 1000. Using multiplex PCR of genomic DNA, the immunoSEQ platform deep sequenced and quantified the TCR alpha and beta chains. In the authors' own workflow: Annotation of the TCR sequences relied on IMGT gene and region definitions. Out-of-frame rearrangements served as a stand-in for the preselection repertoire and were compared with in-frame clonotypes. To estimate repertoire size, the study used the iCHAO1 estimator that comes with the immunoSEQ platform. Clonal inequality was measured with a Gini index on in-frame amino acid clonotypes, based on the Lorenz curve. Shared clonotypes were counted with the intersect function of the R package tcR, and similarity was scored with the Jaccard index. The R prcomp function was used without normalization to run principal component analysis of V, J and V-J usage frequencies. The table was pulled from immuneACCESS by TCRdb, which kept in-frame rearrangements only. Such tables lose some clones; where checked, under half of the loss comes from unresolved V genes, and the rest has no known cause. V, J and clone size are those of that table, while D and trimming were read from the DNA. This sample comprises about 83,000 clones, 92% of them detected only once. Of the sample, approximately 0.15% is held by the ten largest clones.

The V end gives up 5 bases and the J end 0 bases, leaving 5 bases in the junction not matched to a gene. Reading the germline V gene (reference sequence) gives CDR1 LNHDA and CDR2 SQIVND. From the cysteine up to the phenylalanine, the CDR3 has a length of 16 residues. Only the CDR3 DNA is retained, 48 bases long and in frame from the first base. Study-wide conclusions, independent of this receptor: The largest TCR beta repertoire according to iCHAO1 estimates belonged to humans, at roughly 1.5 million clonotypes, a result attributed likely to selection by multiple MHC II molecules. Because human T cells were selected on more than five MHC II alleles, repertoire diversity in humans and mice was not considered directly comparable. On average, humans had more CDR3 deletions and insertions than mice, indicating greater exonuclease and TdT activity. The lowest clonal inequality scores among all compared groups were observed in most of the three human donors.

To note about this clone: The clone's antigen remains unknown. One base away there is no much larger clone; base qualities are not given.

Fluorescence-activated cell sorting was used to pull naive CD4 T cells, meaning cells that were CD45RO-negative and CD62L-positive, out of the PBMCs. From each donor, around 50 ml of fresh peripheral blood was taken, and Ficoll density centrifugation was then used to isolate PBMCs. Cell sorting was carried out on a FACSAria III instrument, and a purity above 85% was achieved for all samples. Sequenced sample: naive CD4+ T cells from blood. According to the study, the label for this sample's cell subset or site signals: CD45RO-negative CD62L-positive naive CD4 T cells. The V and J segments used are TRBV19 and TRBJ1-4, with 8 bases in between that match TRBD1. The TCR comes from a person between 25 and 75 years old in good health. The base sequence is TGTGCCAGTAGTGGGACAGGCGCTGCAACTAATGAAAAACTGTTTTTT. Its protein is CASSGTGAATNEKLFF.